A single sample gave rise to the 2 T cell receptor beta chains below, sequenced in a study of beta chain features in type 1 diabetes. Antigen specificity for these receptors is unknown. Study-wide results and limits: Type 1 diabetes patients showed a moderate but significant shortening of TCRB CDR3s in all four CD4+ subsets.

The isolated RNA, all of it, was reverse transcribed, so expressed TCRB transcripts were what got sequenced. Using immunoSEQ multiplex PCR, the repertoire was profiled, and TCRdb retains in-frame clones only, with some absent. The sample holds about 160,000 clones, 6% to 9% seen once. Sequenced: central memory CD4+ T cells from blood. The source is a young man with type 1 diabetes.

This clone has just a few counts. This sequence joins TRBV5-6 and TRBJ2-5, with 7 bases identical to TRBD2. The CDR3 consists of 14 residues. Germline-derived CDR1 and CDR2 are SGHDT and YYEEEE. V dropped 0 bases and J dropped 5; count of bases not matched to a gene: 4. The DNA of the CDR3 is TGTGCCAGCAGCTTGGCCGGGGGGACTGAGACCCAGTACTTC. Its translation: CASSLAGGTETQYF.

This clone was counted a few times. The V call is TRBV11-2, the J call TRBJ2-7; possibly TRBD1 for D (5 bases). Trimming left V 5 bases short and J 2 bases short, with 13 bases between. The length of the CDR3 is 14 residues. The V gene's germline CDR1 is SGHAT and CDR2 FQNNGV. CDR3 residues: CASSDKPGTYEQYF. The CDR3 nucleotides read TGTGCCAGCAGCGACAAGCCAGGGACCTACGAGCAGTACTTC. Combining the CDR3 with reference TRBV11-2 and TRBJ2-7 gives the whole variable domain EAGVAQSPRYKIIEKRQSVAFWCNPISGHATLYWYQQILGQGPKLLIQFQNNGVVDDSQLPKDRFSAERLKGVDSTLKIQPAKLEDSAVYLCASSDKPGTYEQYFGPGTRLTVT.